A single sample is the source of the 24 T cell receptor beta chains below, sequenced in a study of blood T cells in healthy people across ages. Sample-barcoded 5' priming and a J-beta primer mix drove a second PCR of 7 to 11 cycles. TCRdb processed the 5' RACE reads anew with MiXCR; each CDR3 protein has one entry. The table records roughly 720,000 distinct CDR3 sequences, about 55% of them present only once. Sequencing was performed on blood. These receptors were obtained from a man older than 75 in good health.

The CDR3 DNA reads as TGCGCCAGCAGCTTGAGCGGGAGAGGGGCCTACAATGAGCAGTACTTC. Protein: CASSLSGRGAYNEQYF. The V and J genes are TRBV5-1 and TRBJ2-7; 8 bases are a match to TRBD2. The V and J ends lost 1 base and 7 bases, in that order; junction bases with no gene match: 13. Germline V CDR1 and CDR2: SGHRS, YFSETQ. This CDR3 region has 16 residues. The full variable domain, in which reference TRBV5-1 and TRBJ2-7 provide the parts outside the CDR3, is KAGVTQTPRYLIKTRGQQVTLSCSPISGHRSVSWYQQTPGQGLQFLFEYFSETQRNKGNFPGRFSGRQFSNSRSEMNVSTLELGDSALYLCASSLSGRGAYNEQYFGPGTRLTVT.

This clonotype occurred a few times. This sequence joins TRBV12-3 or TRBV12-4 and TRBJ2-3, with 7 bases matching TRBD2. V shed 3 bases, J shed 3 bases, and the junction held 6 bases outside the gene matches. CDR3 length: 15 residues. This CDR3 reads CASSLSLADTDTQYF. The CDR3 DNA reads TGTGCCAGCAGTTTGTCCCTAGCGGATACAGATACGCAGTATTTT.

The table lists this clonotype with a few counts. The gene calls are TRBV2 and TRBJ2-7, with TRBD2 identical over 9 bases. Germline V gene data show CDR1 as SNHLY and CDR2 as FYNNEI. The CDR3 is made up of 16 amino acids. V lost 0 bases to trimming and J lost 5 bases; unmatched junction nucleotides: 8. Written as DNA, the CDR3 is TGTGCCAGCAGTGAAGCTTCGGCGGGAGGGCCCCACGAGCAGTACTTC. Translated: CASSEASAGGPHEQYF. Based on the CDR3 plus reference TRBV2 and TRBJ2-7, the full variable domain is EPEVTQTPSHQVTQMGQEVILRCVPISNHLYFYWYRQILGQKVEFLVSFYNNEISEKSEIFDDQFSVERPDGSNFTLKIRSTKLEDSAMYFCASSEASAGGPHEQYFGPGTRLTVT.

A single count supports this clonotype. The CDR3 loop is CAISESRDRYTYEQYF. DNA of the CDR3: TGTGCCATCAGTGAGTCCCGGGACAGATACACCTACGAGCAGTACTTC. The chain couples TRBV10-3 to TRBJ2-7, with 7 bases identical to TRBD1. The CDR3 has 16 residues. V shed 0 bases, J shed 2 bases, and the junction held 7 bases outside the gene matches. From germline, CDR1 is ENHRY and CDR2 SYGVKD.

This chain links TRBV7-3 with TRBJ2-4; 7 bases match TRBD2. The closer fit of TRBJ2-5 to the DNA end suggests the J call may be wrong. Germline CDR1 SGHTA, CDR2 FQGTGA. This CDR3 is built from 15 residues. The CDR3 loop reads CASSLTWGGMETQYF. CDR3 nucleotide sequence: TGTGCCAGCAGCTTAACTTGGGGGGGAATGGAGACCCAGTACTTC.

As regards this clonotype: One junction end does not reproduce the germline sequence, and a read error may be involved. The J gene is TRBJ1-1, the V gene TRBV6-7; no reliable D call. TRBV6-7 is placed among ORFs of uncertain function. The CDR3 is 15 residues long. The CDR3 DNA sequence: TGTGCCAGCAGTTACTCGCTAGGAGCGAACACTGGAGCTTTCTTT. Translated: CASSYSLGANTGAFF.

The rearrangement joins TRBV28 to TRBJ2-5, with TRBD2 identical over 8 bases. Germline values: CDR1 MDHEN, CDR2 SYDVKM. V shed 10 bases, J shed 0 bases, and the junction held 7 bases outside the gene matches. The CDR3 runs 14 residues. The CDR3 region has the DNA TGTGCCATCCCTAGAGCGGGGGACCAAGAGACCCAGTACTTC. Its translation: CAIPRAGDQETQYF.

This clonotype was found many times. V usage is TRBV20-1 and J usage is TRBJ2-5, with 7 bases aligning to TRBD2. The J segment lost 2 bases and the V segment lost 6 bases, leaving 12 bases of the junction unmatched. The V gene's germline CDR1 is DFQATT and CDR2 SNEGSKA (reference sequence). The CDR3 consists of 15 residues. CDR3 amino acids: CSAPPGGGKQETQYF. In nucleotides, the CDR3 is TGCAGTGCCCCCCCGGGAGGCGGGAAACAAGAGACCCAGTACTTC.

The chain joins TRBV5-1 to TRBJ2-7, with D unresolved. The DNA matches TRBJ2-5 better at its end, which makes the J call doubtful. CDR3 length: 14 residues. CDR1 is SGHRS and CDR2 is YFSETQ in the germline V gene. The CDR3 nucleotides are TGCGCCAGCAGCTTGGGCGTCAGTCAAGAGACCCAGTACTTC. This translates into CASSLGVSQETQYF.

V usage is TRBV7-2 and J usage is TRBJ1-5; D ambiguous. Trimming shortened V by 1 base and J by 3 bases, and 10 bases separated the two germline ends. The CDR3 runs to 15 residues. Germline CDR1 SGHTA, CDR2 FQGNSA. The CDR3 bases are TGTGCCAGCAGCTTAGGGGCAGCTAACAATCAGCCCCAGCATTTT. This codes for CASSLGAANNQPQHF.

Here the CDR3 DNA reads TGCAGTGCTATATACAGCGGGAGGGCGAATGAGCAGTTCTTC. It encodes CSAIYSGRANEQFF. This chain uses TRBV20-1 with TRBJ2-1; 10 positions agree with TRBD2. Per germline, CDR1 DFQATT and CDR2 SNEGSKA (reference sequence). The CDR3 is made up of 14 amino acids. V trimming: 4 bases; J trimming: 7 bases; junction bases outside the gene matches: 7.

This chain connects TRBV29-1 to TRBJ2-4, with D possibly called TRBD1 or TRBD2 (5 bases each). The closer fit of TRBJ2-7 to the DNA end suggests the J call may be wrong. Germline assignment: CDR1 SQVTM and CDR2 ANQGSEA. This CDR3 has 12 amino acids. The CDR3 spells CSAAKGDHEQYF. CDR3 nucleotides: TGCAGCGCCGCCAAAGGGGACCACGAGCAGTACTTC.

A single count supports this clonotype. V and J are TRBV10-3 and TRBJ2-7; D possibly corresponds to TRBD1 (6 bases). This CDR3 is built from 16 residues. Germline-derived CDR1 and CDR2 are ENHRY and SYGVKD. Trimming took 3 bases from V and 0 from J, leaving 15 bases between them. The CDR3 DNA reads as TGTGCCATCAGTGACCTCGGACAGTCTCCCTCCTACGAGCAGTACTTC. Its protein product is CAISDLGQSPSYEQYF.

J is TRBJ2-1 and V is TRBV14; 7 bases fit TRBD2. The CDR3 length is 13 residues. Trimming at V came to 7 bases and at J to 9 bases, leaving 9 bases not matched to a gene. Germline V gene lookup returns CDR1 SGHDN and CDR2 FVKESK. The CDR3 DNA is TGTGCCAGCACCTCCCGCCCGGGAGGTGAGCAGTTCTTC. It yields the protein CASTSRPGGEQFF.

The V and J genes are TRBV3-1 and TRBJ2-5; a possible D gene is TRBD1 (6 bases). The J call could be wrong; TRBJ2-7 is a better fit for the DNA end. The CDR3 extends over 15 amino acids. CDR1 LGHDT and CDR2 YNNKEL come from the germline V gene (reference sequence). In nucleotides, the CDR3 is TGTGCCAGCAGCCAATCTGCGAACAGGGTCAACGAGCAGTACTTC. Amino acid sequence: CASSQSANRVNEQYF.

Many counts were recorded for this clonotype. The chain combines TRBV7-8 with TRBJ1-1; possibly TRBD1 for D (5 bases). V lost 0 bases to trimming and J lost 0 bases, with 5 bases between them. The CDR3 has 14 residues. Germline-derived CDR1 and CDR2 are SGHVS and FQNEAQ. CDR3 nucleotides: TGTGCCAGCAGCTTAGCGGGGGTGAACACTGAAGCTTTCTTT. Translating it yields CASSLAGVNTEAFF.

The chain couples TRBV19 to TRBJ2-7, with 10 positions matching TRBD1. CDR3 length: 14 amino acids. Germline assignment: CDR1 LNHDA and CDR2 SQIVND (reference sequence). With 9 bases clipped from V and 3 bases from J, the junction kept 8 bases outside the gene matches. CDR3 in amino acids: CASLGTGANYEQYF. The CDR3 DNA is TGTGCCAGCCTCGGGACAGGGGCTAACTACGAGCAGTACTTC.

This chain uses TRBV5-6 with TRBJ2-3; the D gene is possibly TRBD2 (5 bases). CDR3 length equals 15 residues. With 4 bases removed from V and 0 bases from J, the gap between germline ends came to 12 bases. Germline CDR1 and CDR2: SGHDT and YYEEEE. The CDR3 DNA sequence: TGTGCCAGCAGCCGACTACCTCCTAGCACAGATACGCAGTATTTT. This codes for CASSRLPPSTDTQYF. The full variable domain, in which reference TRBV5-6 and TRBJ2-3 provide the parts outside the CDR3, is DAGVTQSPTHLIKTRGQQVTLRCSPKSGHDTVSWYQQALGQGPQFIFQYYEEEERQRGNFPDRFSGHQFPNYSSELNVNALLLGDSALYLCASSRLPPSTDTQYFGPGTRLTVL.

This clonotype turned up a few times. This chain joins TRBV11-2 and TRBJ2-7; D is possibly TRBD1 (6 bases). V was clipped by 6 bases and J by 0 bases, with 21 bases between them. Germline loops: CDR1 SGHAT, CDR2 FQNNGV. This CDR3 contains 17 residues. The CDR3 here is CASSAFPGALFSYEQYF. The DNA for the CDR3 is TGTGCCAGCAGTGCTTTTCCAGGGGCCCTGTTCTCCTACGAGCAGTACTTC.

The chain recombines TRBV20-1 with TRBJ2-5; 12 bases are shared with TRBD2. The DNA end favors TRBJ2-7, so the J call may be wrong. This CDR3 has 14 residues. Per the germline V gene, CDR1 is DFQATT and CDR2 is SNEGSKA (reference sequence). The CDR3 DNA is TGCAGTGCTAGAGGTAGACTAGCGGGAGACGAGCAGTACTTC. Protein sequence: CSARGRLAGDEQYF.

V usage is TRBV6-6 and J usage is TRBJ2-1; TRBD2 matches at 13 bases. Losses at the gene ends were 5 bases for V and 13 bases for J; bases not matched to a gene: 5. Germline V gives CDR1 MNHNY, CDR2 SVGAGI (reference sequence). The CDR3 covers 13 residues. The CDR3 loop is CASSPGLAGEQFF. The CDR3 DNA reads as TGTGCCAGCAGTCCCGGACTAGCGGGAGAACAGTTCTTC.

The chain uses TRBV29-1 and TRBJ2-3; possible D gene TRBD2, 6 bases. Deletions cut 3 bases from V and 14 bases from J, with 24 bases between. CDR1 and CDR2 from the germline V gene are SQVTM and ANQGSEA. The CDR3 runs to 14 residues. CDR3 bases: TGCAGCGTTGACGGAGGGTCTCAGCACAGATACGCGTATTTT. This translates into CSVDGGSQHRYAYF.

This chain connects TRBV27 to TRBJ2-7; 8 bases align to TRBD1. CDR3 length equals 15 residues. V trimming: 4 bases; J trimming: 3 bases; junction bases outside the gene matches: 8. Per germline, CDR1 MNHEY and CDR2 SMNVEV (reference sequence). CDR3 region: CASSSPGQAIYEQYF. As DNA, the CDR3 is TGTGCCAGCAGTTCCCCGGGACAGGCTATCTACGAGCAGTACTTC.

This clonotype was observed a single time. CDR3 sequence reads: CASSANREGFNEQFF. The CDR3 DNA is TGTGCCAGCAGTGCAAACAGGGAGGGCTTCAATGAGCAGTTCTTC. The chain employs TRBV2 and TRBJ2-1; tentatively, D is TRBD2 (7 bases). V lost 4 bases and J lost 6, with 16 bases in between. This CDR3 region has 15 residues. From germline, CDR1 is SNHLY and CDR2 FYNNEI.